This note documents a single T cell receptor beta chain sequence. What it recognizes is unknown. Researchers ran the PCR with 60 Vbeta and 13 Jbeta primers. Sequenced by immunoSEQ multiplex PCR; TCRdb stores in-frame clones only, minus some. This sample has 100,000 to 150,000 clones, with 80% found just once. This entry is derived from a study of cytomegalovirus exposure and HLA in healthy donors. Study-level points and caveats: Accurate prediction of most subjects' HLA-A and HLA-B alleles from TCR beta sequences was reported. There were some V segments, including TRBV6-2 and TRBV6-3, excluded as indistinguishable. Previously analyzed data showed that most TCR beta V segments were productive at a frequency of about 87% or about 30%.

V gave up 3 bases and J gave up 2 bases; unmatched junction bases: 0. Germline V lookup: CDR1 SGHRS, CDR2 YFSETQ. The CDR3 contains 15 residues. This receptor was obtained from a woman in her thirties or forties in good health and CMV-seronegative. The chain combines TRBV5-1 with TRBJ2-1; TRBD2 aligns across 12 bases. The sample consisted of PBMCs. The CDR3 spells CASSWTSGTYNEQFF. The DNA of the CDR3 is TGCGCCAGCAGCTGGACTAGCGGGACCTACAATGAGCAGTTCTTC.